These 25 T cell receptor beta chains were sequenced from one sample in a study of blood T cell repertoires in COVID-19. Only in-frame clones appear in the TCRdb table, and some are missing; sequencing was by immunoSEQ multiplex PCR. Here the sample spans just over 75,000 clones, 84% being singletons. The sample consisted of peripheral blood. These TCRs come from a man in his forties or fifties with acute or convalescent COVID-19.

The chain employs TRBV5-6 and TRBJ1-2; D remains ambiguous. Germline V lookup: CDR1 SGHDT, CDR2 YYEEEE. This CDR3 is built from 13 residues. V was clipped by 2 bases and J by 4 bases, with 9 bases between them. The CDR3, as DNA: TGTGCCAGCAGCTTAGGAGGGTTCTATGGCTACACCTTC. This codes for CASSLGGFYGYTF.

This clone was found once. V and J are TRBV18 and TRBJ2-7; a weak D match, TRBD1 (6 bases). The CDR3 spans 15 residues. CDR1 is KGHSH, CDR2 LQKENI, per germline. Trimming stripped 3 bases from V and 1 base from J, with 13 bases between. Here the CDR3 reads CASSPGPGQSYEQYF. For the CDR3, the DNA is TGTGCCAGCTCACCCGGGCCGGGACAATCCTACGAGCAGTACTTC.

This chain connects TRBV25-1 to TRBJ1-1, with 7 nucleotides matching TRBD1. The CDR3 extends over 13 amino acids. Germline-derived CDR1 and CDR2 are MGHDK and SYGVNS. V shed 0 bases, J shed 10 bases, and the junction held 5 bases outside the gene matches. DNA of the CDR3: TGTGCCAGCAGTGAATATGGCAGGGGGGCAGCTTTCTTT. Protein sequence: CASSEYGRGAAFF.

The chain joins TRBV6-2 or TRBV6-3 to TRBJ1-4; D call uncertain. V gave up 0 bases and J gave up 4 bases, with 12 bases separating them. CDR3 size: 16 residues. Germline CDR1 MNHEY, CDR2 SVGEGT. CDR3 sequence reads: CASSYSRRQRNEKLFF. Written as DNA, the CDR3 is TGTGCCAGCAGTTACTCGAGGAGGCAGCGTAATGAAAAACTGTTTTTT.

This clone was seen once. For the CDR3, the DNA is TGTGCCAGCAGCGTCGGTGGGGACAGGGGGGAGACCCAGTACTTC. It codes for CASSVGGDRGETQYF. The gene calls are TRBV9 and TRBJ2-5, with 11 bases aligning to TRBD1. CDR1 SGDLS and CDR2 YYNGEE come from the germline V gene. This CDR3 has 15 amino acids. V trimming: 2 bases; J trimming: 5 bases; junction bases outside the gene matches: 5. Drawing the rest from reference TRBV9 and TRBJ2-5, the complete variable domain is DSGVTQTPKHLITATGQRVTLRCSPRSGDLSVYWYQQSLDQGLQFLIQYYNGEERAKGNILERFSAQQFPDLHSELNLSSLELGDSALYFCASSVGGDRGETQYFGPGTRLLVL.

The V gene is TRBV18, the J gene TRBJ1-1, with 8 bases lining up with TRBD1. The J segment lost 4 bases and the V segment lost 1 base, leaving 2 bases of the junction unmatched. The CDR3 loop spans 14 amino acids. Germline CDR1 and CDR2: KGHSH and LQKENI. The CDR3 nucleotides are TGTGCCAGCTCACCACTCGGACAGGGCACTGAAGCTTTCTTT. Translating gives CASSPLGQGTEAFF.

The chain couples TRBV27 to TRBJ2-7, with 8 bases matching TRBD1. The ends lost 5 bases at V and 2 bases at J; junction bases unmatched: 8. CDR1 and CDR2 (germline): MNHEY, SMNVEV (reference sequence). The CDR3 totals 15 residues. The DNA for the CDR3 is TGTGCCAGCAGTACTGACAGGGGCAACCCCTACGAGCAGTACTTC. Protein sequence: CASSTDRGNPYEQYF.

This chain connects TRBV6-5 to TRBJ2-5; 7 bases are shared with TRBD2. Trimming took 1 base from V and 0 from J; bases not matched to a gene: 5. CDR3 length: 16 amino acids. Germline CDR1 is MNHEY and CDR2 is SVGAGI. CDR3 residues: CASSYLTSRYQETQYF. The CDR3 DNA reads TGTGCCAGCAGTTACTTGACTAGCCGGTACCAAGAGACCCAGTACTTC.

The chain recombines TRBV12-3 or TRBV12-4 with TRBJ2-7, with 7 bases matching TRBD2. This CDR3 has 13 amino acids. V was clipped by 6 bases and J by 0 bases; unmatched bases: 2. The CDR3 nucleotides are TGTGCCAGCAGCCTAGCGGTCTCCTACGAGCAGTACTTC. Translating it yields CASSLAVSYEQYF.

This rearrangement joins TRBV13 to TRBJ2-2; the match to TRBD2 covers 10 bases. CDR3 size: 16 residues. V shed 5 bases, J shed 8 bases, and the junction held 11 bases outside the gene matches. Germline V CDR1 and CDR2: PRHDT, FYEKMQ (reference sequence). CDR3 sequence: CASSHRTSGLFGELFF. DNA of the CDR3: TGTGCCAGCAGCCATCGGACTAGCGGTTTGTTTGGGGAGCTGTTTTTT.

The chain recombines TRBV7-2 with TRBJ2-7; a possible D gene is TRBD2 (5 bases). This CDR3 has 13 amino acids. Trimming stripped 3 bases from V and 2 bases from J, with 8 bases between. Germline V CDR1 and CDR2: SGHTA, FQGNSA. The DNA for the CDR3 is TGTGCCAGCAGCTTGAGCGGACCCTACGAGCAGTACTTC. Translation gives CASSLSGPYEQYF.

The chain has TRBV7-9 and TRBJ2-4, with a weak D call TRBD2 (6 bases). Germline V lookup: CDR1 SEHNR, CDR2 FQNEAQ (reference sequence). Trimming stripped 4 bases from V and 0 bases from J, with 13 bases between. CDR3 size: 16 residues. CDR3 sequence reads: CASSWRGLGAKNIQYF. The DNA of the CDR3 is TGTGCCAGCAGCTGGCGGGGCTTGGGAGCCAAAAACATTCAGTACTTC. The whole variable domain, filled in from reference TRBV7-9 and TRBJ2-4, reads DTGVSQNPRHKITKRGQNVTFRCDPISEHNRLYWYRQTLGQGPEFLTYFQNEAQLEKSRLLSDRFSAERPKGSFSTLEIQRTEQGDSAMYLCASSWRGLGAKNIQYFGAGTRLSVL.

This clone was counted between two and nine times. The chain combines TRBV6-2 or TRBV6-3 with TRBJ2-5, with a tentative D call TRBD2 (6 bases). Germline V gives CDR1 MNHEY, CDR2 SVGEGT. The V gene lost 4 bases and the J gene lost 4 bases, with 16 bases spanning the gap. CDR3 length: 15 amino acids. CDR3 sequence reads: CASSLTRVAGETQYF. The DNA of the CDR3 is TGTGCCAGCAGTTTGACTAGGGTTGCGGGAGAGACCCAGTACTTC.

The V gene is TRBV19, the J gene TRBJ1-4; no clear D. In germline, CDR1 is LNHDA, CDR2 SQIVND (reference sequence). The CDR3 extends over 15 amino acids. Trimming removed 6 bases from V and 0 bases from J, with 11 bases in between. The CDR3 sequence is CASRGGYATNEKLFF. In DNA form, the CDR3 reads TGTGCCAGTAGAGGCGGATATGCAACTAATGAAAAACTGTTTTTT.

CDR3 DNA: TGTGCCAGTAGTACCCGGGACAGGGACGGCCGGCCCCAGCATTTT. Encoded protein: CASSTRDRDGRPQHF. The genes are TRBV19 and TRBJ1-5; TRBD1 matches 9 bases. With V trimmed by 4 bases and J by 9 bases, 10 bases remained unmatched. Looked up from germline, CDR1 is LNHDA and CDR2 is SQIVND (reference sequence). This CDR3 has 15 residues.

This clone was seen only a few times. V and J are TRBV29-1 and TRBJ1-1, with unresolved D. The germline V gene encodes CDR1 SQVTM and CDR2 ANQGSEA. This CDR3 has 14 amino acids. V was clipped by 1 base and J by 4 bases, with 13 bases between them. CDR3 sequence: CSVEAGMAGTEAFF. CDR3 nucleotide sequence: TGCAGCGTTGAAGCGGGGATGGCGGGCACTGAAGCTTTCTTT.

The J gene is TRBJ1-6, the V gene TRBV27; 7 nucleotides agree with TRBD1. With V trimmed by 3 bases and J by 8 bases, 4 bases remained unmatched. This CDR3 region has 14 residues. In germline, CDR1 is MNHEY, CDR2 SMNVEV (reference sequence). CDR3 loop: CASSFRDSHSPLHF. CDR3 sequence (DNA): TGTGCCAGCAGTTTCCGGGACAGCCATTCACCCCTCCACTTT.

The chain carries TRBV7-2 and TRBJ2-7; 14 bases map to TRBD2. Germline trimming cut 3 bases from V and 7 bases from J; bases unmatched to any gene: 8. Germline lookup yields CDR1 SGHTA and CDR2 FQGNSA. The CDR3 is made up of 16 amino acids. CDR3 protein: CASSFPGLAGVGEQYF. The CDR3 coding sequence is TGTGCCAGCAGCTTTCCGGGACTAGCGGGGGTTGGGGAGCAGTACTTC.

This clone was seen a single time. This chain connects TRBV6-8 to TRBJ1-5; 10 nucleotides line up with TRBD1. The V gene end was trimmed by 5 bases and the J gene end by 4 bases; junction bases not matched to a gene: 5. CDR3 length: 15 residues. CDR1 and CDR2 (germline): MNHGY, SAAAGT. Here the CDR3 DNA reads TGTGCCAGCAGTCAGACAGGGGGCGGGAATCAGCCCCAGCATTTT. Protein: CASSQTGGGNQPQHF.

The V call is TRBV7-9, the J call TRBJ2-1; 9 bases agree with TRBD1. This CDR3 has 15 amino acids. J gave up 4 bases and V 0 bases, and 1 base lay outside the gene matches. The germline gives CDR1 SEHNR, CDR2 FQNEAQ (reference sequence). In DNA, the CDR3 is TGTGCCAGCAGCTTAGCACAGGGGGCATACAATGAGCAGTTCTTC. Encoded protein: CASSLAQGAYNEQFF.

This sequence joins TRBV5-1 and TRBJ2-1; tentatively, D is TRBD1 (6 bases). The CDR3 runs to 16 residues. CDR1 SGHRS and CDR2 YFSETQ come from the germline V gene. V gave up 2 bases and J gave up 4 bases, with 16 bases separating them. The CDR3 DNA reads TGCGCCAGCAGCTTTAACTCCGGGACAACTTACAATGAGCAGTTCTTC. This gives the protein CASSFNSGTTYNEQFF.

The rearrangement uses TRBV5-1 and TRBJ1-4, with D possibly being TRBD1 (5 bases). The CDR3 extends over 14 amino acids. V lost 4 bases to trimming and J lost 0 bases, with 7 bases between them. CDR1 SGHRS and CDR2 YFSETQ come from the germline V gene. CDR3 sequence: CASSVTATNEKLFF. CDR3 in DNA: TGCGCCAGCAGCGTGACAGCAACTAATGAAAAACTGTTTTTT.

CDR3 DNA: TGTGCCAGCAGCTTAGCGGCAGGTAACAATGAGCAGTTCTTC. As protein: CASSLAAGNNEQFF. V gene TRBV7-2 combines with J gene TRBJ2-1; D is unclear. Germline V gives CDR1 SGHTA, CDR2 FQGNSA. This CDR3 spans 14 amino acids. Trimming left V 0 bases short and J 5 bases short, with 8 bases between. Full variable domain (missing parts from reference TRBV7-2 and TRBJ2-1): GAGVSQSPSNKVTEKGKDVELRCDPISGHTALYWYRQSLGQGLEFLIYFQGNSAPDKSGLPSDRFSAERTGGSVSTLTIQRTQQEDSAVYLCASSLAAGNNEQFFGPGTRLTVL.

This chain connects TRBV7-2 to TRBJ1-1; 7 bases fit TRBD1. The CDR3 length is 13 residues. Germline V CDR1 and CDR2: SGHTA, FQGNSA. After removal of 6 bases from V and 6 bases from J, the junction contained 7 bases not matched to a gene. The CDR3 DNA is TGTGCCAGCAGACAGACAGGGCTCGCTGAAGCTTTCTTT. Protein product: CASRQTGLAEAFF.

Only one count was recorded for this clone. V and J are TRBV2 and TRBJ2-1; 9 nucleotides align to TRBD1. V shed 2 bases and J 4 bases; nucleotides not matched to a gene: 6. The CDR3 has 16 amino acids. Germline V gives CDR1 SNHLY, CDR2 FYNNEI. This CDR3 is CASSELRTGDYNEQFF. The CDR3 bases are TGTGCCAGCAGTGAATTAAGGACAGGGGATTACAATGAGCAGTTCTTC.